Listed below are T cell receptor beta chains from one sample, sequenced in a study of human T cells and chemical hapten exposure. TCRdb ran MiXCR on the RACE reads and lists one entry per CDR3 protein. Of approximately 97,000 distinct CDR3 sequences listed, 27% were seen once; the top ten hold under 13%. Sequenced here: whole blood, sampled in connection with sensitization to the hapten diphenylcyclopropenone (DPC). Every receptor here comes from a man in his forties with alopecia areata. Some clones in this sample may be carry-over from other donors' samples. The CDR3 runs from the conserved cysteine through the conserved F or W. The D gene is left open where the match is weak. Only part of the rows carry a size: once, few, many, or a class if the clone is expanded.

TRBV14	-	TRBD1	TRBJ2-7	TGTGCCAGCAGCCAAGTGGGACAGGGACCCTACGAGCAGTACTTC	CASSQVGQGPYEQYF
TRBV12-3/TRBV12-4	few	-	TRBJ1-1	TGTGCCAGCAGGCCGACGGTGAACACTGAAGCTTTCTTT	CASRPTVNTEAFF
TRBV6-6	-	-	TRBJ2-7	TGTGCCAGCAGCTCCGAGAGGGGTTACGAGCAGTACTTC	CASSSERGYEQYF
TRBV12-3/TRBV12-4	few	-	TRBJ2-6	TGTGCCAGCAGTTTCCGTCCCCCCGGTGGCTCTGGGGCCAACGTCCTGACTTTC	CASSFRPPGGSGANVLTF
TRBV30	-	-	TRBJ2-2	TGTGCCTGGAGTGGGATTTCGAACACCGGGGAGCTGTTTTTT	CAWSGISNTGELFF
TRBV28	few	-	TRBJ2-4	TGTGCCAGCAGTTGGGACCTAACGGAGAACATTCAGTACTTC	CASSWDLTENIQYF
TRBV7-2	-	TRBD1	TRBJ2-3	TGTGCCAGCAGCTCCCGGGACAGGGTTATCAACACCGATACGCAGTATTTT	CASSSRDRVINTDTQYF
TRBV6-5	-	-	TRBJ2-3	TGTGCCAGCAGTTACTCCCTTCAACAGGGAGATACGCAGTATTTT	CASSYSLQQGDTQYF
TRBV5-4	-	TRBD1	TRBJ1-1	TGTGCCAGCAGCTTGGAGTCACAGGGGTCTGAAGCTTTCTTT	CASSLESQGSEAFF
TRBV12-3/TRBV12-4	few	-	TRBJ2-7	TGTGCCAGCAGTTTGCGGGGACCGTACGAGCAGTACTTC	CASSLRGPYEQYF
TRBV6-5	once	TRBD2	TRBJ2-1	TGTGCCAGCAGCTCGTTCGGACTAGCGGGATATGAGCAGTTCTTC	CASSSFGLAGYEQFF
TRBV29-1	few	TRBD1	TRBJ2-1	TGCAGCGTTGATCCTCGGACAGGGGGCGAGGATCACAATGAGCAGTTCTTC	CSVDPRTGGEDHNEQFF
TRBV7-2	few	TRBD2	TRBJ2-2	TGTGCCAGCAGGTTGACTAGCGGGAGTGGCTCCGGGGAGCTGTTTTTT	CASRLTSGSGSGELFF
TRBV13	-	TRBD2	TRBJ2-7	TGTGCCAGCAGCCAGGGACTAGCCTGGAGCTCCTACGAGCAGTACTTC	CASSQGLAWSSYEQYF
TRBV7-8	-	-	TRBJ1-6	TGTGCCAGCAGCTTAGGGACGGATAATTCACCCCTCCACTTT	CASSLGTDNSPLHF
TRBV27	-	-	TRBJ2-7	TGTGCCAGCAGTAGAGGTTCTCTCCTCGAGCAGTACTTC	CASSRGSLLEQYF
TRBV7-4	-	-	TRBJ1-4	TGTGCCAGCAGCTCCCGGGTCCCTCTTCGGGAAAAACTGTTTTTT	CASSSRVPLREKLFF
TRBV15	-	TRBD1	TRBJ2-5	TGTGCCACCAGCAGAGATCCAGGGGGCGCAGAGACCCAGTACTTC	CATSRDPGGAETQYF
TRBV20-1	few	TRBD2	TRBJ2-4	TGCAGTGCTCCCGACCAGGGGAGCGGGAGGGCGAAAAACATTCAGTACTTC	CSAPDQGSGRAKNIQYF
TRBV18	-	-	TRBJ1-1	TGTGCCAGCTCACGGAAACAGGGCGCTGAAGCTTTCTTT	CASSRKQGAEAFF
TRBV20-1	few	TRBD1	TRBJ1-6	TGCAGTGCCTTACAGGGGGTCAATAATTCACCCCTCCACTTT	CSALQGVNNSPLHF
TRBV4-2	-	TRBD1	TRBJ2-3	TGTGCCAGCAGGCGGGACAGGGAGGCAGATACGCAGTATTTT	CASRRDREADTQYF
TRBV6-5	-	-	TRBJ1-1	TGTGCCAGCAAACTACAAGGGAACACTGAAGCTTTCTTT	CASKLQGNTEAFF
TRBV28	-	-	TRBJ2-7	TGTGCCAGCAGTTTATGCGGCAACGAGCAGTACTTC	CASSLCGNEQYF
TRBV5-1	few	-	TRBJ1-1	TGCGCCAGCAGTTCGGGAGGATCTGAAGCTTTCTTT	CASSSGGSEAFF
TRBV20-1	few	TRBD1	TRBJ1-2	TGCAGTGCTCTATGGACAGGGAACTATGGCTACACCTTC	CSALWTGNYGYTF
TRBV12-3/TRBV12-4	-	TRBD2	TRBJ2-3	TGTGCCAGCAGACTAGCGGGAGGCATAGATACGCAGTATTTT	CASRLAGGIDTQYF
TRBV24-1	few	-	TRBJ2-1	TGTGCCACCAGTGATCATAGCGGAGCCTCCTACAATGAGCAGTTCTTC	CATSDHSGASYNEQFF
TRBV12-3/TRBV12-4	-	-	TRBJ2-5	TGTGCCAGCACCCTCTGGGGAGAGGACCAGACCCAGTACTTC	CASTLWGEDQTQYF
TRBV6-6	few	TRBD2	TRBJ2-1	TGTGCCAGCAGTTACCCCCGGAGCGGGAGAGCTGAGAATGAGCAGTTCTTC	CASSYPRSGRAENEQFF
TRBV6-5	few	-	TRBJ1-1	TGTGCCAGCAGCCAGGCGGGGGAGGGCACTGAAGCTTTCTTT	CASSQAGEGTEAFF
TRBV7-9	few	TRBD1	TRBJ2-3	TGTGCCAGCAGCCCGACTGAGACAGGGCTGGATACGCAGTATTTT	CASSPTETGLDTQYF
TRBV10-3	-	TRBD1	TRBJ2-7	TGTGCCATCAGGGCCGGGACAGGGTACGAGCAGTACTTC	CAIRAGTGYEQYF
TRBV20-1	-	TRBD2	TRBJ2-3	TGCAGTGCTAGCCGCCTAGCGGGAGGCCCTCGGGGGGATACGCAGTATTTT	CSASRLAGGPRGDTQYF
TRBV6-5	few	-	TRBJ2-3	TGTGCCAGCAGTTACCAGTATGAGGATACGCAGTATTTT	CASSYQYEDTQYF
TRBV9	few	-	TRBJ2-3	TGTGCCAGCACACGAGGCAGGGGCGGGACAGATACGCAGTATTTT	CASTRGRGGTDTQYF
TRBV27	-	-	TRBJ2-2	TGTGCCAGCAGTTTCCCTTCTGGAGGGGAGCTGTTTTTT	CASSFPSGGELFF